This TCR beta chain stems from a study of shared clonotypes between healthy human individuals. CD45RO negativity and positive selection for CCR7 defined naive CD8 cells, a population that excluded terminally differentiated effector memory CD45RA+ cells. Sequencing was performed with immunoSEQ multiplex PCR; in TCRdb, only in-frame clones are kept and a portion is missing. The sample has about 2.1 million clones; around 93% are singletons. Material: naive CD8+ T cells from PBMCs. This TCR derives from a man between 18 and 29 years old in good health. Some clones in this sample may be carry-over from other donors' samples.

The CDR3 DNA sequence: TGCAGCGTTACCCCCGGGACAGGGTTCCACGAGCAGTACTTC. Protein: CSVTPGTGFHEQYF. This chain connects TRBV29-1 to TRBJ2-7; 9 bases map to TRBD1. Germline V gene sequence: CDR1 SQVTM, CDR2 ANQGSEA. The CDR3 has 14 residues. The V segment lost 5 bases and the J segment 5 bases; nucleotides outside the gene matches: 10.